There are a few counts of the clone carrying this T cell receptor beta chain. Antigen unknown. It was with unique molecular identifiers that the TCRbeta library was prepared. MiXCR, run by TCRdb on the PCR reads, gives a single entry per CDR3 protein. The sample records some 80,000 distinct CDR3 sequences, around 18% being singletons. This sample was included in a study of T-cell reconstitution after alpha-beta-depleted transplantation in children. Study-level points and caveats: Where alpha-beta T cells came from about two months after transplant was reportedly several hundred expanded graft clones. Surviving recipient cells, namely T cells and thymic progenitors, were the source of high day-60 TCRbeta diversity in some patients. It was newly produced T cells that mostly accounted for T-cell counts and diversity one year after transplant.

The sample in question was PBMCs, mostly from graft donor cells, obtained 360 days after TCRalphabeta/CD19-depleted stem cell transplant. The sequence derives from a male patient aged 2-15 years who had a stem cell transplant for acute lymphoblastic leukemia, so the T cells may come from the graft donor.

In DNA, the CDR3 is TGTGCCAGCAGTTTAAGGCAGGCGGAGACCCAGTACTTC. Amino acids: CASSLRQAETQYF. The rearrangement joins TRBV12-3 or TRBV12-4 to TRBJ2-5; the D is unclear. Trimming took off 2 bases at V and 5 bases at J, with 9 bases between the two ends. This CDR3 is built from 13 residues.